The 27 T cell receptor beta chains below all came from one sample that was sequenced in a study of T cell responses to AZD1222 COVID-19 vaccine (dated by TCRdb to the early 2020s). Libraries were prepared through the immunoSEQ multiplex PCR assay. TCRdb's version of the immuneACCESS table is confined to in-frame rearrangements and falls short of the full clone set. An unresolved V gene accounts for under half of the shortfall where checked; the remainder is of unknown origin. The sample profile shows approximately 110,000 clones; less than 90% of them were found once. 3.5% to 4.5% of the sample rests with the top ten. This specimen's time point label, interpreted: baseline before first vaccination. Sequenced here: peripheral blood, sampled on day 0 of AZD1222 vaccination. These receptors all stem from an adult in good health.

The V and J genes are TRBV18 and TRBJ2-3, with 8 positions matching TRBD1. V dropped 1 base and J dropped 5; count of bases not matched to a gene: 8. This CDR3 spans 16 amino acids. The V gene's germline CDR1 is KGHSH and CDR2 LQKENI. Here the CDR3 DNA reads TGTGCCAGCTCACCACTCCCAGGGGGCTCGTTAGATACGCAGTATTTT. Its protein is CASSPLPGGSLDTQYF.

V is TRBV6-2 or TRBV6-3 and J is TRBJ1-1, with a weak D call TRBD1 (6 bases). V was cut by 2 bases and J by 5 bases, with 18 bases left in between. The CDR3 covers 16 residues. Germline V gene sequence: CDR1 MNHEY, CDR2 SVGEGT. The chain's CDR3 is CASSYEVGRGDTEAFF. The CDR3 DNA reads TGTGCCAGCAGTTACGAGGTTGGCAGGGGTGATACTGAAGCTTTCTTT.

This sequence joins TRBV11-3 and TRBJ1-6; D is undetermined. The CDR3 is 15 amino acids. Germline CDR1 and CDR2: SGHNT and YENEEA. With 7 bases removed from V and 7 bases from J, the gap between germline ends came to 17 bases. The CDR3 loop is CASTTGEFRNSPLHF. In DNA, the CDR3 is TGTGCCAGCACCACCGGGGAGTTCCGGAATTCACCCCTCCACTTT.

J is TRBJ2-3 and V is TRBV5-4; D is perhaps TRBD1 (6 bases). There are 15 residues in the CDR3. Germline V gene data show CDR1 as SGHNT and CDR2 as YYREEE (reference sequence). V lost 3 bases and J lost 0, with 11 bases in between. CDR3 in amino acids: CASSWGPYSTDTQYF. The CDR3 region has the DNA TGTGCCAGCAGCTGGGGGCCGTATAGCACAGATACGCAGTATTTT.

The V and J genes are TRBV19 and TRBJ1-1; D ambiguous. Per germline, CDR1 LNHDA and CDR2 SQIVND (reference sequence). The CDR3 spans 13 residues. Trimming pared 7 bases from V and 0 bases from J, leaving 9 bases between. The CDR3 region has the DNA TGTGCCAGTACCCGGTGGGTGAACACTGAAGCTTTCTTT. This translates into CASTRWVNTEAFF.

V is TRBV11-2 and J is TRBJ1-1; TRBD1 is a possible D gene (5 bases). Germline V gene lookup returns CDR1 SGHAT and CDR2 FQNNGV. The CDR3 length is 16 residues. V shed 3 bases and J shed 4 bases, with 18 bases lying between them. The CDR3 nucleotides read TGTGCCAGCAGCTTCCGAGGTGGCAGGGAGGGCACTGAAGCTTTCTTT. Its protein is CASSFRGGREGTEAFF.

This sequence joins TRBV4-3 and TRBJ2-5, with D perhaps TRBD1 or TRBD2 (7 bases each). CDR3 length equals 17 residues. CDR1 and CDR2 from the germline V gene are LGHNA and YSLEER. Trimming took off 1 base at V and 3 bases at J, with 18 bases between the two ends. CDR3 sequence (DNA): TGCGCCAGCAGCCAAGGGGGAGGGGGCCGGGTAGAAGAGACCCAGTACTTC. It codes for CASSQGGGGRVEETQYF.

The rearrangement uses TRBV11-2 and TRBJ2-5; the match to TRBD1 covers 11 bases. The CDR3 runs 15 residues. Germline V gene lookup returns CDR1 SGHAT and CDR2 FQNNGV. V lost 0 bases and J lost 4; bases outside the gene matches: 1. The CDR3 loop reads CASSLDGTGGETQYF. Written as DNA, the CDR3 is TGTGCCAGCAGCTTAGACGGGACAGGGGGAGAGACCCAGTACTTC.

V and J are TRBV4-3 and TRBJ2-5; D is possibly TRBD2 (5 bases). This CDR3 spans 14 amino acids. The ends were cut back, 1 base at V and 4 bases at J, with 10 bases in the middle. The germline V gene encodes CDR1 LGHNA and CDR2 YSLEER. This CDR3 is CASSQGYTRETQYF. CDR3 bases: TGCGCCAGCAGCCAAGGATATACTAGAGAGACCCAGTACTTC.

The chain carries TRBV11-2 and TRBJ2-3, with 9 bases fitting TRBD1. V gave up 5 bases and J gave up 6 bases; unmatched junction bases: 6. CDR1 is SGHAT and CDR2 is FQNNGV in the germline V gene. The CDR3 is 14 amino acids. The CDR3 loop is CASSPGTGLDTQYF. CDR3 coding DNA: TGTGCCAGCAGCCCAGGGACAGGGCTTGATACGCAGTATTTT.

The V gene is TRBV6-2 or TRBV6-3, the J gene TRBJ1-1; D is ambiguous. The CDR3 loop spans 15 amino acids. Germline V CDR1 and CDR2: MNHEY, SVGEGT. The ends were cut back, 3 bases at V and 1 base at J, with 12 bases in the middle. In DNA, the CDR3 is TGTGCCAGCAGTTATAGGAGTCTAGGGAACACTGAAGCTTTCTTT. The encoded protein is CASSYRSLGNTEAFF.

The chain employs TRBV5-4 and TRBJ1-1; no firm D call. The germline V gene has CDR1 SGHNT and CDR2 YYREEE (reference sequence). The V end was cut by 7 bases, the J end by 0 bases, with 13 bases between. The CDR3 runs to 14 residues. CDR3 protein: CASWLAAVNTEAFF. CDR3 DNA sequence: TGTGCCAGCTGGTTGGCTGCGGTGAACACTGAAGCTTTCTTT.

The CDR3 nucleotides are TGTGCCAGTAGTACCTCGGGGGGGGCTAACACTGAAGCTTTCTTT. This encodes CASSTSGGANTEAFF. This sequence joins TRBV19 and TRBJ1-1; TRBD1 is a possible D gene (6 bases). The CDR3 consists of 15 residues. From germline, CDR1 is LNHDA and CDR2 SQIVND (reference sequence). The V end lost 4 bases, the J end lost 2 bases, and 14 bases lay between the germline ends.

This clone has only a few counts. The chain joins TRBV11-3 to TRBJ2-2, with 9 bases identical to TRBD2. The CDR3 runs to 14 residues. CDR1 is SGHNT and CDR2 is YENEEA in the germline V gene. Unmatched junction bases numbered 4, after V lost 6 bases and J lost 5 bases. The CDR3 bases are TGTGCCAGCAGTCAGACTAGCGGTACCGGGGAGCTGTTTTTT. It encodes CASSQTSGTGELFF.

The gene calls are TRBV10-1 and TRBJ2-1; D may match TRBD1 or TRBD2 (5 bases each). With 3 bases removed from V and 6 bases from J, the gap between germline ends came to 18 bases. This CDR3 has 16 residues. Looked up from germline, CDR1 is WNHNN and CDR2 is SYGVQD (reference sequence). CDR3 sequence (DNA): TGCGCCAGCAGTGATCCGGGACGGGCCTTTGGCAATGAGCAGTTCTTC. It yields the protein CASSDPGRAFGNEQFF.

V usage is TRBV10-3 and J usage is TRBJ1-3; D uncertain. Trimming took off 5 bases at V and 0 bases at J, with 11 bases between the two ends. The germline gives CDR1 ENHRY, CDR2 SYGVKD. The CDR3 has 15 residues. The CDR3 reads CAISSRPSSGNTIYF. The CDR3 DNA sequence: TGTGCCATCAGTTCTAGGCCCTCCTCTGGAAACACCATATATTTT.

This clone has just one count. CDR3 region: CASKDGPNEQYF. For the CDR3, the DNA is TGTGCCAGCAAAGATGGGCCTAACGAGCAGTACTTC. The V and J genes are TRBV28 and TRBJ2-7, with D hard to call. Germline V gene data show CDR1 as MDHEN and CDR2 as SYDVKM. The CDR3 extends over 12 amino acids. V lost 7 bases, J lost 5 bases, and 12 bases lay in between. Drawing the rest from reference TRBV28 and TRBJ2-7, the complete variable domain is DVKVTQSSRYLVKRTGEKVFLECVQDMDHENMFWYRQDPGLGLRLIYFSYDVKMKEKGDIPEGYSVSREKKERFSLILESASTNQTSMYLCASKDGPNEQYFGPGTRLTVT.

The V and J genes are TRBV6-4 and TRBJ2-5; 14 bases match TRBD2. V shed 3 bases, J shed 5 bases, and the junction held 2 bases outside the gene matches. Per germline, CDR1 MRHNA and CDR2 SNTAGT. The CDR3 is made up of 15 amino acids. This CDR3 reads CASSEGLAGDETQYF. CDR3 nucleotide sequence: TGTGCCAGCAGTGAGGGACTAGCGGGGGACGAGACCCAGTACTTC.

The chain links TRBV4-2 to TRBJ2-2; D is unresolved. The CDR3 has 12 residues. Germline loops: CDR1 LGHNA, CDR2 YNFKEQ. V was trimmed by 0 bases and J by 10 bases, leaving 6 bases between them. The CDR3 spells CASSQEGKELFF. The CDR3 DNA sequence: TGTGCCAGCAGCCAAGAGGGGAAGGAGCTGTTTTTT.

The CDR3 is CASSQEFRDGVANVLTF. The CDR3 DNA follows: TGCGCCAGCAGCCAAGAATTTCGGGACGGAGTGGCCAACGTCCTGACTTTC. V gene TRBV4-3 combines with J gene TRBJ2-6; D is perhaps TRBD1 or TRBD2 (5 bases each). Germline CDR1 and CDR2: LGHNA and YSLEER. This CDR3 is 17 amino acids long. Trimming stripped 0 bases from V and 6 bases from J, with 15 bases between.

This chain connects TRBV30 to TRBJ2-1, with TRBD2 matching 8 bases. The CDR3 runs 19 residues. The V segment lost 2 bases and the J segment 3 bases; nucleotides outside the gene matches: 18. CDR1 GTSNPN and CDR2 SVGIG come from the germline V gene (reference sequence). Written as DNA, the CDR3 is TGTGCCTGGAGTACCGGACTAGCCTTCCCCCGGGCGGTCTACAATGAGCAGTTCTTC. Translating gives CAWSTGLAFPRAVYNEQFF. The complete variable domain, with remaining parts taken from reference TRBV30 and TRBJ2-1, reads SQTIHQWPATLVQPVGSPLSLECTVEGTSNPNLYWYRQAAGRGLQLLFYSVGIGQISSEVPQNLSASRPQDRQFILSSKKLLLSDSGFYLCAWSTGLAFPRAVYNEQFFGPGTRLTVL.

V is TRBV27 and J is TRBJ2-2; 11 bases map to TRBD1. Looked up from germline, CDR1 is MNHEY and CDR2 is SMNVEV (reference sequence). The CDR3 extends over 18 amino acids. The trim removed 2 bases at V and 4 bases at J, leaving 9 bases unmatched. Here the CDR3 reads CASSLKGQGAGGTGELFF. For the CDR3, the DNA is TGTGCCAGCAGTTTAAAAGGACAGGGGGCAGGGGGCACCGGGGAGCTGTTTTTT.

The J gene is TRBJ1-2, the V gene TRBV24-1; D gene unclear. Trimming took off 4 bases at V and 5 bases at J, with 7 bases between the two ends. The CDR3 contains 12 residues. The germline gives CDR1 KGHDR, CDR2 SFDVKD. In DNA form, the CDR3 reads TGTGCCACCAGTGACGGCTCTTATGGCTACACCTTC. Translated, it gives CATSDGSYGYTF.

The rearrangement joins TRBV2 to TRBJ2-3, with 8 bases identical to TRBD2. The V gene's germline CDR1 is SNHLY and CDR2 FYNNEI. The length of the CDR3 is 15 residues. The V segment lost 7 bases and the J segment 4 bases; nucleotides outside the gene matches: 10. CDR3 bases: TGTGCCAGCAATCGTGGAGCGGGGGAAGCAGATACGCAGTATTTT. This translates into CASNRGAGEADTQYF.

In this sample, this clone turned up once. This chain links TRBV11-2 with TRBJ1-2, with TRBD1 matching over 7 bases. The CDR3 covers 14 residues. With V trimmed by 6 bases and J by 7 bases, 11 bases remained unmatched. Germline assignment: CDR1 SGHAT and CDR2 FQNNGV. The CDR3 here is CASSWGPQGVGYTF. The CDR3 DNA is TGTGCCAGCAGTTGGGGCCCCCAGGGGGTTGGCTACACCTTC.

The chain carries TRBV24-1 and TRBJ1-3; no firm D call. CDR1 and CDR2 from the germline V gene are KGHDR and SFDVKD. V was cut by 5 bases and J by 4 bases, with 2 bases left in between. The CDR3 is 11 residues long. This chain's CDR3 is CATSAGNTIYF. CDR3 nucleotides: TGTGCCACCAGTGCCGGAAACACCATATATTTT.

V usage is TRBV4-3 and J usage is TRBJ2-5; TRBD2 matches at 7 bases. The V and J ends lost 1 base and 4 bases, in that order; junction bases with no gene match: 0. The germline V gene encodes CDR1 LGHNA and CDR2 YSLEER. The CDR3 spans 13 residues. The CDR3 sequence is CASSQGTRETQYF. DNA for the CDR3: TGCGCCAGCAGCCAAGGGACTAGAGAGACCCAGTACTTC.